This T cell receptor beta chain was sequenced during a study of CD8 T cells in Susac syndrome. This CDR3 contains 13 residues. The germline CDR1 and CDR2 sequences are SGHRS and YFSETQ. Trimming shortened V by 5 bases and J by 4 bases, and 13 bases separated the two germline ends. TCR beta sequencing was performed on blood CD8+ and CD4+ T cells. In the multiple sclerosis control group, patients were treatment-naive and had stable or active relapsing-remitting disease. Roughly 0.45 to 1 ug RNA was reverse transcribed with random hexamers. The TCR beta CDR3 was amplified by immunoSEQ multiplex PCR across 54 Vbeta, 13 Jbeta. TCRdb redid the calling of the immunoSEQ multiplex PCR reads with MiXCR, one entry per CDR3 protein. The table includes 200,000 to 250,000 distinct CDR3 sequences, around 95% detected once.

The genes are TRBV5-1 and TRBJ2-7, with D maybe TRBD2 (5 bases). The material sequenced was CD4+ T cells from PBMCs. This sequence originates from a human donor with multiple sclerosis. The CDR3 DNA reads TGCGCCAGCAGTGTGGTGAGGGATTACGAGCAGTACTTC. Residues: CASSVVRDYEQYF.